This TCR beta chain derives from a study of T cells after yellow fever vaccination. This CDR3 comprises 16 residues. From germline, CDR1 is SGHDN and CDR2 FVKESK. Unmatched junction bases numbered 11, after V lost 4 bases and J lost 3 bases. MiXCR was run by TCRdb on the 5' RACE reads, yielding one entry per CDR3 protein. The sample records almost 600,000 distinct CDR3 sequences, about 13% being singletons. The source material was PBMCs, sampled on the day of the yellow fever booster vaccination. V gene TRBV14 combines with J gene TRBJ2-7; 8 bases fit TRBD1. The receptor's source is a man aged 25 to 40 who received the YFV17D yellow fever vaccine. This chain's CDR3 is CASSRLGQVDRYEQYF. Here the CDR3 DNA reads TGTGCCAGCAGCCGATTGGGACAGGTAGACCGCTACGAGCAGTACTTC.